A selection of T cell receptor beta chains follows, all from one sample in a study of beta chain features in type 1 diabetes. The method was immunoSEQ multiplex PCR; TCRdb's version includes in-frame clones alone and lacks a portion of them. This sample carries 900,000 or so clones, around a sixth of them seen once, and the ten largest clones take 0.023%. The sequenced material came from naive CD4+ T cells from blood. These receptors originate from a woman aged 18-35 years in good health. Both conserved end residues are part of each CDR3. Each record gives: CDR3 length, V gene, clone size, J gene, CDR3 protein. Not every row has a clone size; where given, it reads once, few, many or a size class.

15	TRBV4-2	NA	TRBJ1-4	CASSQQGARDEKLFF
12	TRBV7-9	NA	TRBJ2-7	CAIALSSYEQYF
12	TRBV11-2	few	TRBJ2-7	CASRELAGEQYF
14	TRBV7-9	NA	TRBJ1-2	CASSLSQGSRGYTF
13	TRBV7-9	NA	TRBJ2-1	CASSSTGDNEQFF
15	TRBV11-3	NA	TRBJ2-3	CASSLGASPTDTQYF
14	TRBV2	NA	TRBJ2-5	CASSERTSSGTQYF
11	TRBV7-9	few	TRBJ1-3	CASSLGDTIYF
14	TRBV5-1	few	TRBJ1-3	CASSLGTTGNTIYF
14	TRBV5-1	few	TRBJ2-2	CASKLVKGTGELFF
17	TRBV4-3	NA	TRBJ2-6	CASSQDYRSSGANVLTF
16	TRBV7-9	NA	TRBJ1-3	CASSPVRTRAGDTIYF
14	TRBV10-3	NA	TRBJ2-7	CASDPRGAGYEQYF
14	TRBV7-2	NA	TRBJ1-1	CASSKQGADTEAFF
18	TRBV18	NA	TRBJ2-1	CASSPRITSGSSYNEQFF
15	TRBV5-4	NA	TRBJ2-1	CASSLAGGSRNEQFF
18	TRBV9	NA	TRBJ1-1	CASSRGAGQGLSDTEAFF
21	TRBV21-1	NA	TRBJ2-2	CASSTTQRRYRDVPLTGELFF
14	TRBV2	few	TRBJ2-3	CASSADRHTDTQYF
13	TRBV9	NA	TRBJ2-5	CASSPGTRETQYF
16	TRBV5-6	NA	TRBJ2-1	CASSLGLAWGYNEQFF
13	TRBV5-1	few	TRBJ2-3	CASSLDVAGVLYF
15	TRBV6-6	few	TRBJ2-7	CASSAPGQGAQEQYF
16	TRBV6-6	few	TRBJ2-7	CASSYLGQGRHYEQYF
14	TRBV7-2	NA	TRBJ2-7	CASSIHGGNYEQYF
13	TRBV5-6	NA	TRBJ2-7	CASSFQQTYEQYF
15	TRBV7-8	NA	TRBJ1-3	CASSLDGYYGNTIYF
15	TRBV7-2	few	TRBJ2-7	CASSLFVGIGYEQYF
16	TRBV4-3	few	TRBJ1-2	CASSQDLAGGGYGYTF
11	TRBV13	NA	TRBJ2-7	CASSLEYEQYF
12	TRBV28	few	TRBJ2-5	CASSILQETQYF
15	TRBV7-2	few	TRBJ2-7	CASSLSLAEFYEQYF
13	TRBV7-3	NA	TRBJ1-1	CASSLERDTEAFF
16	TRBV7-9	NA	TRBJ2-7	CASSGTSGRVASEQYF
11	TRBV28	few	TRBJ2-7	CASSEPGRQYF
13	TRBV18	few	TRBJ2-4	CASSTQGSNIQYF
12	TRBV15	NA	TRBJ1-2	CATSARDHGYTF
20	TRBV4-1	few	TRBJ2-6	CASSRQRGAGRSTGANVLTF
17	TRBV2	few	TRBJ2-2	CASRKGLAGVKAGELFF
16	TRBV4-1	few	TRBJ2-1	CASSQGGRGRYNEQFF
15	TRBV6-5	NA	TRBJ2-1	CASSFRDLQYNEQFF
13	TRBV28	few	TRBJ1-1	CASSQLDYFEAFF